This TCR beta chain stems from a study of blood T cell repertoires in COVID-19. Clones were read by immunoSEQ multiplex PCR, and TCRdb kept only the in-frame ones, dropping some. The data show over 250,000 clones, with around 90% seen just once and around 1.1% held by the top ten. CDR3 length equals 15 residues. Trimming stripped 5 bases from V and 5 bases from J, with 16 bases between. Germline CDR1 SGHAT, CDR2 FQNNGV. This rearrangement joins TRBV11-2 to TRBJ2-1; D may be TRBD2 (5 bases). Sequenced sample: PBMCs or T cells enriched from blood (not recorded which). The clonotype comes from a woman younger than 45 who had recovered from COVID-19. The DNA of the CDR3 is TGTGCCAGCAGCCCCCGATTCGGGGTAAACAATGAGCAGTTCTTC. It is translated as CASSPRFGVNNEQFF.